This TCR beta chain was found in a study of T cell repertoires in cytomegalovirus infection. On the study more broadly: Recently identified HLA-C-restricted CMV epitopes were among the peptides used. Both a matching HLA type and CMV infection were indicated by public TCR beta signatures.

In the case of this clonotype: The antigen remains undetermined. At one end the junction does not follow the germline gene, possibly because of a read error.

The CDR3 totals 16 residues. The germline V gene encodes CDR1 SGHDT and CDR2 YYEEEE. TCRdb reprocessed the reads with MiXCR, giving one entry per CDR3 protein. There are fewer than 1,000,000 distinct CDR3 sequences in the sample; around 32% occur only once, and over 12% lies in the top ten. The receptor's source is a human donor in good health (CMV status not recorded). Some clones in this sample may be carry-over from other donors' samples. The chain combines TRBV5-6 with TRBJ1-5; D call uncertain. This specimen consisted of cultured CD8+ T cells from PBMCs, obtained from culture after CMV antigen stimulation. DNA for the CDR3: TGTGCCAGCAGCTTGGTTGGCGGGCAAGACAATCAGCCCCGGCATTTT. Its translation is CASSLVGGQDNQPRHF.